This section outlines one TCR beta chain sequence together with its context. Its antigen is not identified. With V trimmed by 6 bases and J by 0 bases, 10 bases remained unmatched. The CDR3 totals 16 residues. Germline assignment: CDR1 SGHVS and CDR2 FNYEAQ. By quantitative 5'-RACE with molecular barcodes, the TCR beta libraries were made. MiXCR was run by TCRdb on the 5' RACE reads, yielding one entry per CDR3 protein. Of around 440,000 distinct CDR3 sequences listed, roughly 15% are singletons. This sample stems from a study of CD8 T cells in ankylosing spondylitis. Overall study results and limits: The study looked at matched synovial fluid samples from ankylosing spondylitis patients. Disease-linked clones were reported to be significantly enriched there. One TCR beta motif, made up of roughly 8 highly homologous variants, appeared characteristic of ankylosing spondylitis blood.

The chain employs TRBV7-6 and TRBJ1-1; 7 bases are shared with TRBD1. The source material was blood, either unsorted or a sorted T cell fraction (not recorded which). This receptor was taken from a male donor with ankylosing spondylitis. This CDR3 reads CASSPQGSHMNTEAFF. The DNA of the CDR3 is TGTGCCAGCAGTCCACAGGGGTCCCATATGAACACTGAAGCTTTCTTT. Filled out from reference TRBV7-6 and TRBJ1-1, the complete variable domain reads GAGVSQSPRYKVTKRGQDVALRCDPISGHVSLYWYRQALGQGPEFLTYFNYEAQQDKSGLPNDRFSAERPEGSISTLTIQRTEQRDSAMYRCASSPQGSHMNTEAFFGQGTRLTVV.